A selection of T cell receptor beta chains follows, all from one sample in a study of T cell responses to AZD1222 COVID-19 vaccine. Only in-frame clones appear in the TCRdb table, and some are missing; sequencing was by immunoSEQ multiplex PCR. The sample records about 140,000 clones, nearly 95% being singletons. Sequences were derived from peripheral blood, sampled on day 0 of AZD1222 vaccination. The receptor set was obtained from an adult in good health. The CDR3 runs from the conserved cysteine through the conserved F or W. A D gene is named only where the DNA matches it firmly. Clone size is stated in some rows and not others, as once, few, many or a class when expanded.

V gene	J gene	D gene	clone size	CDR3 protein	CDR3 DNA
TRBV9	TRBJ1-6	-	-	CASSIQENNSPLHF	TGTGCCAGCAGCATACAGGAAAATAATTCACCCCTCCACTTT
TRBV7-8	TRBJ2-6	-	once	CASRAISGANVLTF	TGTGCCAGCAGAGCGATTTCTGGGGCCAACGTCCTGACTTTC
TRBV5-1	TRBJ2-6	-	-	CASSLDVVAGANVLTF	TGCGCCAGCAGCTTGGACGTGGTGGCTGGGGCCAACGTCCTGACTTTC
TRBV23-1	TRBJ2-7	-	-	CASSQEQYYEQYF	TGCGCCAGCAGTCAAGAACAGTACTACGAGCAGTACTTC
TRBV6-4	TRBJ2-3	TRBD2	once	CASSGYGTITDTQYF	TGTGCCAGCAGTGGCTACGGGACTATCACAGATACGCAGTATTTT
TRBV4-2	TRBJ2-3	-	once	CASSPRREGGTDTQYF	TGTGCCAGCAGCCCCCGACGTGAGGGGGGGACAGATACGCAGTATTTT
TRBV19	TRBJ2-1	-	few	CASSIDLGEQFF	TGTGCCAGTAGTATAGATTTAGGTGAGCAGTTCTTC
TRBV19	TRBJ1-3	-	-	CASSPGHPVRSGNTIYF	TGTGCCAGTAGTCCGGGACACCCGGTTCGTTCCGGAAACACCATATATTTT
TRBV5-4	TRBJ1-6	TRBD1	-	CASSYNAGGANSPLHF	TGTGCCAGCAGCTACAACGCAGGGGGCGCTAATTCACCCCTCCACTTT
TRBV5-1	TRBJ2-1	TRBD2	-	CASSLGEGVPYNEQFF	TGCGCCAGCAGCTTGGGGGAGGGAGTTCCCTACAATGAGCAGTTCTTC
TRBV13	TRBJ2-7	-	-	CASSFDSRTYEQYF	TGTGCCAGCAGCTTCGACAGCCGAACTTACGAGCAGTACTTC
TRBV4-1	TRBJ2-7	-	once	CASSQVRTGSYEQYF	TGCGCCAGCAGCCAAGTCAGAACGGGGTCCTACGAGCAGTACTTC
TRBV6-2/TRBV6-3	TRBJ1-1	-	-	CASSTYMGTEAFF	TGTGCCAGCAGCACATACATGGGTACTGAAGCTTTCTTT
TRBV7-9	TRBJ2-3	TRBD1	-	CASSPGQGRLDTQYF	TGTGCCAGCAGCCCGGGACAGGGAAGGTTGGATACGCAGTATTTT
TRBV6-2/TRBV6-3	TRBJ2-2	-	-	CASSWGTGELFF	TGTGCCAGCAGTTGGGGGACCGGGGAGCTGTTTTTT
TRBV20-1	TRBJ2-7	-	once	CSVVGYEQYF	TGCAGCGTAGTAGGGTACGAGCAGTACTTC
TRBV5-1	TRBJ2-5	-	-	CASSLTVTGPQETQYF	TGCGCCAGCAGCTTGACCGTAACAGGGCCCCAAGAGACCCAGTACTTC
TRBV5-3	TRBJ2-3	TRBD1	-	CARSYQSTTGGAKDTQYF	TGTGCCAGAAGCTACCAGTCTACGACAGGGGGCGCAAAGGATACGCAGTATTTT
TRBV4-3	TRBJ1-5	TRBD1	-	CASSQVTGGNQPQHF	TGCGCCAGCAGCCAAGTAACAGGGGGCAATCAGCCCCAGCATTTT
TRBV12-3/TRBV12-4	TRBJ1-4	-	-	CASSFGDEKLFF	TGTGCCAGCAGTTTTGGGGATGAAAAACTGTTTTTT
TRBV3-1/TRBV3-2	TRBJ1-5	TRBD1	-	CASSQTGSNQPQHF	TGTGCCAGCAGTCAGACAGGGTCCAATCAGCCCCAGCATTTT
TRBV7-2	TRBJ2-7	TRBD1	-	CASNPGQGLPYEQYF	TGTGCCAGCAACCCGGGACAGGGGTTACCCTACGAGCAGTACTTC
TRBV7-2	TRBJ2-2	-	-	CASSLAGHGAGELFF	TGTGCCAGCAGCTTAGCGGGACACGGGGCCGGGGAGCTGTTTTTT
TRBV5-1	TRBJ1-1	-	-	CASSATGWAEAFF	TGCGCCAGCAGCGCCACAGGGTGGGCCGAAGCTTTCTTT
TRBV9	TRBJ2-2	TRBD1	-	CASSEGTGPNTGELFF	TGTGCCAGCAGCGAGGGGACAGGGCCGAACACCGGGGAGCTGTTTTTT
TRBV21-1	TRBJ2-1	-	-	CASSTRDGSRDNEQFF	TGTGCCAGCAGCACCCGGGACGGATCCAGAGACAATGAGCAGTTCTTC
TRBV5-1	TRBJ2-5	TRBD2	-	CASSTGTSGAQETQYF	TGCGCCAGCAGCACCGGGACTAGCGGGGCGCAAGAGACCCAGTACTTC
TRBV19	TRBJ2-3	-	-	CASRSGFTDTQYF	TGTGCCAGTAGGAGCGGTTTTACAGATACGCAGTATTTT
TRBV18	TRBJ2-7	TRBD2	once	CASKSGRTYEQYF	TGTGCCAGCAAAAGCGGGAGGACGTACGAGCAGTACTTC
TRBV5-1	TRBJ2-2	-	-	CASSLFISTGELFF	TGCGCCAGCAGCTTGTTTATATCCACCGGGGAGCTGTTTTTT
TRBV9	TRBJ2-7	-	-	CASSVGPNSYEQYF	TGTGCCAGCAGCGTAGGGCCGAACTCCTACGAGCAGTACTTC
TRBV2	TRBJ1-6	-	-	CASTKTALAANSPLHF	TGTGCCAGCACTAAAACAGCCTTGGCTGCTAATTCACCCCTCCACTTT
TRBV19	TRBJ2-1	TRBD1	once	CASSSGQVDDEQFF	TGTGCCAGTAGCTCGGGACAGGTAGACGATGAGCAGTTCTTC
TRBV6-5	TRBJ1-6	-	-	CASSRPRDSPLHF	TGTGCCAGCAGTCGCCCTAGGGATTCACCCCTCCACTTT
TRBV6-5	TRBJ2-3	-	-	CASSSTDTQYF	TGTGCCAGCAGTTCCACAGATACGCAGTATTTT
TRBV9	TRBJ2-1	TRBD2	-	CASSAPGTSSYNEQFF	TGTGCCAGCAGCGCCCCCGGGACTAGCTCCTACAATGAGCAGTTCTTC
TRBV7-9	TRBJ2-2	TRBD1	-	CASSVGQGGTGELFF	TGTGCCAGCAGCGTGGGACAGGGGGGTACCGGGGAGCTGTTTTTT
TRBV19	TRBJ1-1	-	-	CASRKQGWNTEAFF	TGTGCCAGTAGGAAACAGGGCTGGAACACTGAAGCTTTCTTT
TRBV2	TRBJ2-7	TRBD1	-	CASRPGQGTFLYEQYF	TGTGCCAGCAGACCCGGACAGGGTACGTTCCTCTACGAGCAGTACTTC
TRBV7-3	TRBJ2-1	-	-	CASSLGPDNEQFF	TGTGCCAGCAGCTTAGGTCCGGACAATGAGCAGTTCTTC
TRBV5-1	TRBJ2-5	-	-	CASSLVSGGNEETQYF	TGCGCCAGCAGCTTGGTCTCAGGCGGGAACGAAGAGACCCAGTACTTC
TRBV15	TRBJ1-2	TRBD1	-	CATSRDNSDRVYGYTF	TGTGCCACCAGCAGAGATAATTCGGACAGGGTCTATGGCTACACCTTC
TRBV28	TRBJ1-1	TRBD1	-	CASSLFLGTGMNTEAFF	TGTGCCAGCAGTTTATTTTTAGGGACAGGGATGAACACTGAAGCTTTCTTT
TRBV27	TRBJ1-1	-	-	CASSSSFFDSEAFF	TGTGCCAGCAGTTCCTCCTTCTTTGACAGTGAAGCTTTCTTT
TRBV7-9	TRBJ1-2	TRBD1	once	CASSSRDRTNYGYTF	TGTGCCAGCAGCTCCCGGGACAGGACTAACTATGGCTACACCTTC
TRBV7-6	TRBJ1-6	TRBD1	-	CASSFSGQDNSPLHF	TGTGCCAGCAGCTTCTCCGGACAGGACAATTCACCCCTCCACTTT
TRBV19	TRBJ2-1	-	-	CASSPLTGFSYNEQFF	TGTGCCAGTAGTCCTCTTACGGGCTTCTCCTACAATGAGCAGTTCTTC
TRBV13	TRBJ1-3	TRBD1	-	CASRARDRGFSGNTIYF	TGTGCCAGCAGGGCCCGGGACAGAGGGTTCTCTGGAAACACCATATATTTT
TRBV6-1	TRBJ1-2	-	-	CASSDARQGNYGYTF	TGTGCCAGCAGTGACGCCAGGCAGGGTAACTATGGCTACACCTTC
TRBV7-8	TRBJ1-2	TRBD1	-	CASSLTGGLLGGYTF	TGTGCCAGCAGCCTGACAGGGGGCTTATTGGGCGGCTACACCTTC
TRBV7-6	TRBJ2-5	TRBD2	-	CASSLGPGRAETQYF	TGTGCCAGCAGCTTAGGTCCAGGGAGGGCAGAGACCCAGTACTTC
TRBV20-1	TRBJ2-3	TRBD2	-	CSASLAGELSDTQYF	TGCAGTGCTAGTTTAGCGGGAGAGCTGTCAGATACGCAGTATTTT